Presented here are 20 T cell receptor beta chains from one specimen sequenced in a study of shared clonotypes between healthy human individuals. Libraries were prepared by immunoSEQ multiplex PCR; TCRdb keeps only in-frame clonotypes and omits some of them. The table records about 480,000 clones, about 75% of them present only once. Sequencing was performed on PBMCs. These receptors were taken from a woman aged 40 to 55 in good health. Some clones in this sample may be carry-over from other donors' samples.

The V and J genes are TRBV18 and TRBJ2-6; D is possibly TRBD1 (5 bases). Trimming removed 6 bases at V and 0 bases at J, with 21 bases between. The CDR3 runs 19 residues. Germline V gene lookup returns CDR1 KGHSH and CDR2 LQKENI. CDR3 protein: CASSTDQQGYYSGANVLTF. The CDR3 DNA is TGTGCCAGCTCGACGGACCAGCAGGGTTACTACTCTGGGGCCAACGTCCTGACTTTC.

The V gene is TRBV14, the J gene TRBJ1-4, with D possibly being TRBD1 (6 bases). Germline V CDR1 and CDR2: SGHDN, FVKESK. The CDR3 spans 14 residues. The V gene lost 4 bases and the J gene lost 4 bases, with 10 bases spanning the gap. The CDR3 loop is CASSRTRGNEKLFF. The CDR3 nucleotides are TGTGCCAGCAGCCGAACCAGGGGTAATGAAAAACTGTTTTTT.

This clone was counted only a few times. Here the CDR3 reads CASTARWPNTEAFF. The CDR3 nucleotides read TGCGCCAGCACCGCGCGGTGGCCGAACACTGAAGCTTTCTTT. The chain has TRBV10-2 and TRBJ1-1; unclear D gene. Trimming shortened V by 7 bases and J by 1 base, and 13 bases separated the two germline ends. The germline gives CDR1 WSHSY, CDR2 SAAADI. The CDR3 is 14 amino acids.

Here the CDR3 reads CASSVEAGTEAFF. The CDR3, as DNA: TGTGCCAGCAGCGTAGAGGCAGGCACTGAAGCTTTCTTT. The chain carries TRBV9 and TRBJ1-1; D unresolved. The CDR3 has 13 amino acids. Looked up from germline, CDR1 is SGDLS and CDR2 is YYNGEE. V lost 0 bases and J lost 4, with 7 bases in between.

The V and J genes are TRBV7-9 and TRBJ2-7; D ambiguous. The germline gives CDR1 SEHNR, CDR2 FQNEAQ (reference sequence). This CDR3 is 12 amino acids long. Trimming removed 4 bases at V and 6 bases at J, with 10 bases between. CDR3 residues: CASSSSAGEQYF. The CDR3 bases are TGTGCCAGCAGCTCCTCAGCCGGCGAGCAGTACTTC.

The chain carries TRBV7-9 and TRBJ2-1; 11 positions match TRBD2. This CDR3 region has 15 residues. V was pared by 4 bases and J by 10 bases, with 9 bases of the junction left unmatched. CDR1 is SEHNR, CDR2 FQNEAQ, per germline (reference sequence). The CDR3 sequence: CASSSGLGTSGEQFF. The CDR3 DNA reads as TGTGCCAGCAGCTCCGGATTAGGGACTAGCGGAGAGCAGTTCTTC.

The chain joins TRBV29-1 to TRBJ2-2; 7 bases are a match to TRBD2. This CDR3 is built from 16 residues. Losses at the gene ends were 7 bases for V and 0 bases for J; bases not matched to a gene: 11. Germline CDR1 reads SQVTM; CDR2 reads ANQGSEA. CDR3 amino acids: CSARGGRAPNTGELFF. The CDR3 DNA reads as TGCAGCGCCCGAGGTGGGAGGGCCCCGAACACCGGGGAGCTGTTTTTT.

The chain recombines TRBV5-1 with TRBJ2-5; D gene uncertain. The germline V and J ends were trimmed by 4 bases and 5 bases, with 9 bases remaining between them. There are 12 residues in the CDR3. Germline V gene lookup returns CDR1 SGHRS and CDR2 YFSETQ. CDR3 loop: CASSDVEETQYF. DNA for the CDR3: TGCGCCAGCAGCGACGTTGAGGAGACCCAGTACTTC.

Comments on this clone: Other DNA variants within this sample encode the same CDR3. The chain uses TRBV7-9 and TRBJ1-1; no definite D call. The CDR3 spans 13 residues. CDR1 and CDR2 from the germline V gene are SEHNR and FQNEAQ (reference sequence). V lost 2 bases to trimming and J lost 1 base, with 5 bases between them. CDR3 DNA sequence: TGTGCCAGCAGCTTAAGTGGGAACACTGAAGCTTTCTTT. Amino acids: CASSLSGNTEAFF.

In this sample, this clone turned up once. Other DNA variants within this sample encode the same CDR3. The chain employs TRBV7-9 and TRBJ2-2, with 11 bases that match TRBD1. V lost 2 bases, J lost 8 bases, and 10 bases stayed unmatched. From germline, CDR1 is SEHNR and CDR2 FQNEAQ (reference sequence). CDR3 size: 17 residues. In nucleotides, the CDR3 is TGTGCCAGCAGCTTAACCACAGGACAGGGGGCGGGGGGGGAGCTGTTTTTT. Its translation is CASSLTTGQGAGGELFF.

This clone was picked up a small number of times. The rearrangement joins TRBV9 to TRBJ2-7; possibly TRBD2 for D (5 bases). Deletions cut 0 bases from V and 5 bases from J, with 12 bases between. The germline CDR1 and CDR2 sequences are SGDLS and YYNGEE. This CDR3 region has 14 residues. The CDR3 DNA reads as TGTGCCAGCAGCGTAGCAGCGGCCCGGGACGAGCAGTACTTC. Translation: CASSVAAARDEQYF.

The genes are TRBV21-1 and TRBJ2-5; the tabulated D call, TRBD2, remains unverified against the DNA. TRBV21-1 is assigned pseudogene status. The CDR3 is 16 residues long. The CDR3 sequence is CASITIPQRFQETQYF. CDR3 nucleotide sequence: TGTGCCAGCATTACTATCCCCCAGCGGTTCCAAGAGACCCAGTACTTC.

The CDR3 sequence: CASSPGPSSGNTIYF. The DNA of the CDR3 is TGCGCCAGCAGCCCCGGACCCTCGTCTGGAAACACCATATATTTT. The chain carries TRBV5-1 and TRBJ1-3, with D hard to call. Looked up from germline, CDR1 is SGHRS and CDR2 is YFSETQ. The CDR3 extends over 15 amino acids. Trimming took 4 bases from V and 1 from J, leaving 12 bases between them.

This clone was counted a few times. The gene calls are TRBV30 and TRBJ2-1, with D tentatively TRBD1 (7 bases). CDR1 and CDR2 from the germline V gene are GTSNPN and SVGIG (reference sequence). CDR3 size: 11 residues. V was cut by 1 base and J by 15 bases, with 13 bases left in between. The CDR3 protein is CAWSAQGGGFF. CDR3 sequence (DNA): TGTGCCTGGAGTGCCCAGGGGGGTGGGTTCTTC. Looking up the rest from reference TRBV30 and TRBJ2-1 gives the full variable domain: SQTIHQWPATLVQPVGSPLSLECTVEGTSNPNLYWYRQAAGRGLQLLFYSVGIGQISSEVPQNLSASRPQDRQFILSSKKLLLSDSGFYLCAWSAQGGGFFGPGTRLTVL.

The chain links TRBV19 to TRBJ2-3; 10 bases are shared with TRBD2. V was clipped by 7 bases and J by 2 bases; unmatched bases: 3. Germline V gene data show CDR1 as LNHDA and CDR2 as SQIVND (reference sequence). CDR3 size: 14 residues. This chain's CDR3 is CASTGLADTDTQYF. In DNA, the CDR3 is TGTGCCAGTACCGGACTAGCGGACACAGATACGCAGTATTTT.

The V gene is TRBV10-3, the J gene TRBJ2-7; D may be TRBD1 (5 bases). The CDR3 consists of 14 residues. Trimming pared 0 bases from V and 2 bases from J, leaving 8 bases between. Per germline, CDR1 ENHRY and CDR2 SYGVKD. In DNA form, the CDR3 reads TGTGCCATCAGTGAGTCCACAGGAACCTACGAGCAGTACTTC. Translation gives CAISESTGTYEQYF.

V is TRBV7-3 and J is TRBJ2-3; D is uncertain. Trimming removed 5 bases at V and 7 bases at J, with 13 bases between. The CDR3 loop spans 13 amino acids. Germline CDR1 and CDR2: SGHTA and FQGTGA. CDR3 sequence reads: CASSANVINTQYF. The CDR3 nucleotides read TGTGCCAGCAGCGCAAATGTAATAAATACGCAGTATTTT.

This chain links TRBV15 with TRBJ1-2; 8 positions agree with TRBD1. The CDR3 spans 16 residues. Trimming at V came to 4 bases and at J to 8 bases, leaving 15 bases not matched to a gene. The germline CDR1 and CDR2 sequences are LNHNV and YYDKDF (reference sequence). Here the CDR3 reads CATSKGQGALVEGYTF. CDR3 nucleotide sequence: TGTGCCACCAGCAAAGGACAGGGCGCCCTGGTTGAGGGCTACACCTTC. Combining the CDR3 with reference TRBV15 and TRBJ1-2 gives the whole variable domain DAMVIQNPRYQVTQFGKPVTLSCSQTLNHNVMYWYQQKSSQAPKLLFHYYDKDFNNEADTPDNFQSRRPNTSFCFLDIRSPGLGDTAMYLCATSKGQGALVEGYTFGSGTRLTVV.

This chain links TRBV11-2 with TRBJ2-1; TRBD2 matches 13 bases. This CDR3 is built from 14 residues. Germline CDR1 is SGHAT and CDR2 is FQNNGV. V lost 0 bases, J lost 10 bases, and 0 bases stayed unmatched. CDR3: CASSLEGLAGEQFF. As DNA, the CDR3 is TGTGCCAGCAGCTTAGAGGGACTAGCGGGGGAGCAGTTCTTC. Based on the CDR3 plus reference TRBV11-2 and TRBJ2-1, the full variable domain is EAGVAQSPRYKIIEKRQSVAFWCNPISGHATLYWYQQILGQGPKLLIQFQNNGVVDDSQLPKDRFSAERLKGVDSTLKIQPAKLEDSAVYLCASSLEGLAGEQFFGPGTRLTVL.

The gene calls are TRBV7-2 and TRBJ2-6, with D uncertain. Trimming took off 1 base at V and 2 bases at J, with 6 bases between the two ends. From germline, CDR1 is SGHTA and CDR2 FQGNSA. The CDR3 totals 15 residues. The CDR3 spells CASSLEVAGANVLTF. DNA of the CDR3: TGTGCCAGCAGCTTAGAGGTAGCTGGGGCCAACGTCCTGACTTTC.